Given below is one T cell receptor (beta chain) in context. Antigen unknown. The data belong to a study of shared clonotypes between healthy human individuals. Turning to the study itself: The composition of the donors was a couple of women and a few men aged 18 to 49. Each donor contributed plates that comprised three CD4 naive, three CD4 memory, two CD8 naive and one CD8 memory. General observations from the study: The generation probabilities recorded for non-shared clonotypes fell below those of clonotypes shared by all four donors.

Deep-level settings were used for running the assay. Sequencing used immunoSEQ multiplex PCR; TCRdb keeps in-frame clones, though not all of them. The sample has over a million clones, 95% to 97% seen once. The CDR3 length is 12 residues. V was cut by 0 bases and J by 12 bases, with 10 bases left in between. The germline gives CDR1 SGHRS, CDR2 YFSETQ. The rearrangement joins TRBV5-1 to TRBJ2-1; D is possibly TRBD2 (6 bases). Input material: naive CD4+ T cells sorted from blood. Subset of the sample: CD45RA+ positively selected. The sequence derives from a man aged 25-45 years in good health. The CDR3 DNA sequence: TGCGCCAGCAGCTTGGCGGGGGAAGGGCAGTTCTTC. Its protein is CASSLAGEGQFF.